The T cell receptor (beta chain) described here comes from a study of cytomegalovirus exposure and HLA in healthy donors. As for the study in general: Earlier results showed approximately 110 million unique TCR beta sequences derived from about 179 million T cells. There were approximately 85 million unique TCRs (from HLA-typed donors) in an early data release. The Caucasian-associated ancestry cluster held about 80% of 398 genotyped donors. Notes on the study in general: An Asian-associated ancestry cluster reportedly showed fewer N-insertions than the approximately 620-donor mean in a later analysis.

This clone was observed a single time. Its specificity is unknown. Use of 60 Vbeta and 13 Jbeta primers characterized the PCR. TCRdb keeps only in-frame clones here, not all; method: immunoSEQ multiplex PCR. The sample has 100,000 or so clones, roughly 72% seen once; the top ten hold approximately 5.3%. The ends lost 2 bases at V and 6 bases at J; junction bases unmatched: 1. The CDR3 sequence is 13 residues long. Germline assignment: CDR1 MNHNS and CDR2 SASEGT. V usage is TRBV6-1 and J usage is TRBJ1-5, with 7 bases matching TRBD1. The TCR sequence derives from a young man in good health and CMV-seropositive. Sample: PBMCs. CDR3 bases: TGTGCCAGCAGTGAAACAGGGGTTCAGCCCCAGCATTTT. This translates into CASSETGVQPQHF.